This T cell receptor beta chain was identified during a study of blood T cell repertoires in COVID-19. Study as a whole: The United States, Italy and Spain were the sources of the acute and convalescent COVID-19 samples. PBMCs, B-cell-depleted T cells, or T cells provided the cDNA or gDNA that made up the material.

Authors' processing steps: Scientists estimated how many nucleated cells there were by amplifying reference gene primers. The assay was immunoSEQ multiplex PCR, and TCRdb's table has in-frame clones only and misses some. V and J calls plus clone size are reproduced from that table; the DNA served to infer D and trimming. The sample has some 77,000 clones, nearly 90% seen once. The V gene lost 7 bases and the J gene lost 5 bases, with 14 bases spanning the gap. Germline CDR1 and CDR2: MDHEN and SYDVKM. The CDR3 runs 13 residues. This clone was detected a few times. This TCR derives from a woman aged 80 or older with active or convalescent COVID-19. Sequenced input: peripheral blood. This chain joins TRBV28 and TRBJ1-1, with D possibly matching TRBD1 (6 bases). The CDR3 here is CASTRGRWTEAFF. The CDR3 DNA reads TGTGCCAGCACCAGGGGTCGTTGGACTGAAGCTTTCTTT.